Listed below are T cell receptor beta chains from one sample, sequenced in a study of blood T cell repertoires in COVID-19. Method: immunoSEQ multiplex PCR; TCRdb's copy keeps in-frame clones and lacks some. This sample yields roughly 280,000 clones, of which around nine tenths are seen a single time; around 2% belongs to the top ten. Sequencing was carried out using peripheral blood. These receptors were taken from a man between 45 and 60 years old with acute or convalescent COVID-19. Each CDR3 is given with its conserved first and last residue. The D gene is left open where the match is weak. The size field is filled for only some rows; it gives once, few, many or a size class.

clone size: NA; D gene: TRBD2; J gene: TRBJ2-1; V gene: TRBV7-3; CDR3 DNA: TGTGCCAGCAGCCCCCGTCTAGCGGGGGGGCTCCGCAATGAGCAGTTCTTC; CDR3 protein: CASSPRLAGGLRNEQFF
clone size: NA; D gene: NA; J gene: TRBJ2-1; V gene: TRBV12-3/TRBV12-4; CDR3 DNA: TGTGCCAGCAGTCCCCCGGGTAGCAATGAGCAGTTCTTC; CDR3 protein: CASSPPGSNEQFF
clone size: NA; D gene: NA; J gene: TRBJ1-3; V gene: TRBV7-9; CDR3 DNA: TGTGCCAGCAGCCCCATGGGAGGTAACTCTGGAAACACCATATATTTT; CDR3 protein: CASSPMGGNSGNTIYF
clone size: NA; D gene: TRBD1; J gene: TRBJ1-1; V gene: TRBV5-1; CDR3 DNA: TGCGCCAGCAGCTCAGGGACAGCTGTGTCCGTGAACACTGAAGCTTTCTTT; CDR3 protein: CASSSGTAVSVNTEAFF
clone size: NA; D gene: NA; J gene: TRBJ1-1; V gene: TRBV2; CDR3 DNA: TGTGCCAGCAGTGTCCTGGAGGGGAACACTGAAGCTTTCTTT; CDR3 protein: CASSVLEGNTEAFF
clone size: NA; D gene: NA; J gene: TRBJ1-1; V gene: TRBV7-6; CDR3 DNA: TGTGCCAGCAGCCGGCGGGGGAACACTGAAGCTTTCTTT; CDR3 protein: CASSRRGNTEAFF
clone size: NA; D gene: NA; J gene: TRBJ1-2; V gene: TRBV6-5; CDR3 DNA: TGTGCCAGCAGCCCGAGGGATGGCTACACCTTC; CDR3 protein: CASSPRDGYTF
clone size: NA; D gene: TRBD1; J gene: TRBJ1-1; V gene: TRBV15; CDR3 DNA: TGTGCCACCAGCAGAGTGACAGGGGGAACTGAAGCTTTCTTT; CDR3 protein: CATSRVTGGTEAFF
clone size: NA; D gene: NA; J gene: TRBJ1-2; V gene: TRBV12-5; CDR3 DNA: TGTGCTAGTGGTTTGGACCTCTCGGGGGATTTTAACTATGGCTACACCTTC; CDR3 protein: CASGLDLSGDFNYGYTF
clone size: NA; D gene: TRBD1; J gene: TRBJ1-4; V gene: TRBV12-5; CDR3 DNA: TGTGCTAGTGGGCTTCCGGGACAGTCTAATGAAAAACTGTTTTTT; CDR3 protein: CASGLPGQSNEKLFF
clone size: NA; D gene: NA; J gene: TRBJ1-5; V gene: TRBV12-5; CDR3 DNA: TGTGCTAGTGGTTTAGGAGGGACGAGCAATCAGCCCCAGCATTTT; CDR3 protein: CASGLGGTSNQPQHF
clone size: NA; D gene: NA; J gene: TRBJ1-6; V gene: TRBV6-5; CDR3 DNA: TGTGCCAGCAGTTACTCAGGGGCCTCGGGCTTGGGGCCCCTCCACTTT; CDR3 protein: CASSYSGASGLGPLHF
clone size: NA; D gene: TRBD1; J gene: TRBJ2-7; V gene: TRBV30; CDR3 DNA: TGTGCCTGGGGACAGGGGGGATCCTACGAGCAGTACTTC; CDR3 protein: CAWGQGGSYEQYF
clone size: NA; D gene: TRBD1; J gene: TRBJ1-6; V gene: TRBV5-1; CDR3 DNA: TGCGCCAGCAGCCCGGACAGGATTAATTCACCCCTCCACTTT; CDR3 protein: CASSPDRINSPLHF
clone size: NA; D gene: NA; J gene: TRBJ2-7; V gene: TRBV27; CDR3 DNA: TGTGCCAGCAGTCCCAGCACAGGGTACGTCCTTTACGAGCAGTACTTC; CDR3 protein: CASSPSTGYVLYEQYF
clone size: NA; D gene: TRBD1; J gene: TRBJ1-2; V gene: TRBV12-5; CDR3 DNA: TGTGCTAGTGGTTTGCCTACACGGACAGGCCCCTATGGCTACACCTTC; CDR3 protein: CASGLPTRTGPYGYTF
clone size: NA; D gene: TRBD2; J gene: TRBJ2-2; V gene: TRBV25-1; CDR3 DNA: TGTGCCAGCAGTGAAAACAGAGGGGAGGGTGGGGAGCTGTTTTTT; CDR3 protein: CASSENRGEGGELFF
clone size: NA; D gene: TRBD1; J gene: TRBJ1-5; V gene: TRBV5-6; CDR3 DNA: TGTGCCAGCAGCTTCACAGGGGTGGGACAGCCCCAGCATTTT; CDR3 protein: CASSFTGVGQPQHF
clone size: NA; D gene: TRBD1; J gene: TRBJ2-1; V gene: TRBV6-5; CDR3 DNA: TGTGCCAGCAGTTTTCGACAGGGCGGACTCAATGAGCAGTTCTTC; CDR3 protein: CASSFRQGGLNEQFF
clone size: NA; D gene: NA; J gene: TRBJ1-1; V gene: TRBV18; CDR3 DNA: TGTGCCAGCTCACGTCCGACAGGTATGAACACTGAAGCTTTCTTT; CDR3 protein: CASSRPTGMNTEAFF
clone size: NA; D gene: NA; J gene: TRBJ1-1; V gene: TRBV12-3/TRBV12-4; CDR3 DNA: TGTGCCAGCAGGGCAAGGACAGCCCTTGAAGCTTTCTTT; CDR3 protein: CASRARTALEAFF
clone size: NA; D gene: TRBD1; J gene: TRBJ1-2; V gene: TRBV5-4; CDR3 DNA: TGTGCCAGCAGCGGTGGGACAGGAGACTATGGCTACACCTTC; CDR3 protein: CASSGGTGDYGYTF
clone size: NA; D gene: NA; J gene: TRBJ2-5; V gene: TRBV12-3/TRBV12-4; CDR3 DNA: TGTGCCAGCAGTTCGGGGGGCCCGGAGACCCAGTACTTC; CDR3 protein: CASSSGGPETQYF
clone size: NA; D gene: NA; J gene: TRBJ2-1; V gene: TRBV5-1; CDR3 DNA: TGCGCCAGCAGCTCTCTCAGGGGCGATGAGCAGTTCTTC; CDR3 protein: CASSSLRGDEQFF
clone size: NA; D gene: TRBD2; J gene: TRBJ2-7; V gene: TRBV7-3; CDR3 DNA: TGTGCCAGCAGCCCCGGGGGGGCTTTGATCTACGAGCAGTACTTC; CDR3 protein: CASSPGGALIYEQYF
clone size: NA; D gene: NA; J gene: TRBJ1-2; V gene: TRBV20-1; CDR3 DNA: TGCAGTGCTAGAGGGCAGTATGGCTACACCTTC; CDR3 protein: CSARGQYGYTF
clone size: few; D gene: NA; J gene: TRBJ2-5; V gene: TRBV7-2; CDR3 DNA: TGTGCCAGCAGCAAGGGGGTCGGGGAATTAGAGACCCAGTACTTC; CDR3 protein: CASSKGVGELETQYF
clone size: NA; D gene: NA; J gene: TRBJ1-1; V gene: TRBV27; CDR3 DNA: TGTGCCAGCAGTGCCGGGAGGGCCACTGAAGCTTTCTTT; CDR3 protein: CASSAGRATEAFF
clone size: NA; D gene: TRBD1; J gene: TRBJ2-5; V gene: TRBV2; CDR3 DNA: TGTGCCAGCAGTGCACAGGGGACAGGGGGCGGGGAGACCCAGTACTTC; CDR3 protein: CASSAQGTGGGETQYF